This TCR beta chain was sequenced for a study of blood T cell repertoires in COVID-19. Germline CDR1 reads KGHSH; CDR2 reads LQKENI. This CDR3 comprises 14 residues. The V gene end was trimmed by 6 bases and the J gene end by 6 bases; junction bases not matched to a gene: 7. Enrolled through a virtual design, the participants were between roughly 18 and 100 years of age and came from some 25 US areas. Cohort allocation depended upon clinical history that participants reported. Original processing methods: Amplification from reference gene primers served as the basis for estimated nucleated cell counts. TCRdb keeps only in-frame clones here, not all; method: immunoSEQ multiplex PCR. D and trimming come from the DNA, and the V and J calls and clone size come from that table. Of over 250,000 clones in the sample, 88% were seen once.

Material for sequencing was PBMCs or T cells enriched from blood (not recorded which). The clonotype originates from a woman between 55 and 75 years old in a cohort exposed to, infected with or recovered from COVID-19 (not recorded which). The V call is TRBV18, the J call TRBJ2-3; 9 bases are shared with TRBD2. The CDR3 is CASSPGLATDTQYF. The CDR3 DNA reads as TGTGCCAGCTCGCCGGGACTAGCAACCGATACGCAGTATTTT.